This TCR beta chain is from a study of immune evolution from preneoplasia to lung adenocarcinoma. General observations from the study: Clonality was highest in normal lung, lower in later-stage lesions apparently.

TCRdb's copy holds only in-frame clones and misses some; the assay was immunoSEQ multiplex PCR. The profile covers thousands of clones, with more than 35% appearing a single time and under 20% taken by the ten largest. About this clone: The antigen is undetermined.

This CDR3 is built from 16 residues. Germline V gives CDR1 MNHEY, CDR2 SMNVEV (reference sequence). V was trimmed by 2 bases and J by 0 bases, leaving 14 bases between them. The sequence was collected from a person aged 60 to 85 with lung adenocarcinoma. V and J are TRBV27 and TRBJ2-7; D is ambiguous. Material: FFPE adjacent normal lung tissue. The CDR3: CASSLVSIRSSYEQYF. For the CDR3, the DNA is TGTGCCAGCAGTTTAGTATCGATTAGGAGCTCCTACGAGCAGTACTTC.